This T cell receptor beta chain originates from a study of cytomegalovirus exposure and HLA in healthy donors. J was trimmed by 0 bases and V by 3 bases; bases with no gene match: 6. CDR1 is MNHNS, CDR2 SASEGT, per germline. The CDR3 contains 16 residues. Researchers ran the PCR with 60 Vbeta and 13 Jbeta primers. Clones were read by immunoSEQ multiplex PCR, and TCRdb kept only the in-frame ones, dropping some. Of about 130,000 clones in the sample, roughly 78% were seen once. The sample comprised PBMCs. This TCR derives from a man aged 25-40 years in good health and CMV-seronegative. The chain carries TRBV6-1 and TRBJ2-3; TRBD2 agrees at 7 bases. The CDR3 protein is CASSEQPAGSTDTQYF. CDR3 DNA: TGTGCCAGCAGTGAGCAGCCAGCGGGGAGCACAGATACGCAGTATTTT.